The rows below give T cell receptor beta chains drawn from one sample of a study of CD8 T cells in ankylosing spondylitis. TCRdb redid the calling of the 5' RACE reads with MiXCR, one entry per CDR3 protein. The table includes roughly 700,000 distinct CDR3 sequences, roughly 20% detected once. Sequencing was carried out using blood, either unsorted or a sorted T cell fraction (not recorded which). The receptors were gathered from a male donor with ankylosing spondylitis. Both conserved end residues are part of each CDR3. Fields, in order: D gene, clone size, V gene, J gene, CDR3 protein, CDR3 DNA. A D gene is named only where the DNA matches it firmly. Only part of the rows carry a size: once, few, many, or a class if the clone is expanded.

>TRBD2|few|TRBV4-3|TRBJ2-1
CASSHLGSGSHNEQFF
TGCGCCAGCAGCCACCTCGGTAGCGGGAGCCACAATGAGCAGTTCTTC
>.|many|TRBV28|TRBJ1-5
CASSFRSPLAAANQPQHF
TGTGCCAGCAGTTTCAGGTCACCGCTGGCGGCGGCAAATCAGCCCCAGCATTTT
>TRBD1|.|TRBV28|TRBJ2-7
CASRTEGAREQYF
TGTGCCAGCAGGACCGAGGGGGCGAGGGAGCAGTACTTC
>TRBD1|.|TRBV30|TRBJ2-7
CACHGTASSYEQYF
TGTGCCTGTCACGGGACAGCTAGCTCCTACGAGCAGTACTTC
>.|.|TRBV28|TRBJ2-2
CASSLRIGELFF
TGTGCCAGCAGTTTAAGAATCGGGGAGCTGTTTTTT
>.|few|TRBV2|TRBJ2-2
CASSGPSVSGELFF
TGTGCCAGCAGTGGACCGAGTGTATCCGGGGAGCTGTTTTTT
>TRBD1|.|TRBV5-1|TRBJ2-7
CASSVTGTGARRVYEQYF
TGCGCCAGCAGCGTCACCGGGACAGGGGCACGTCGGGTCTACGAGCAGTACTTC
>.|once|TRBV12-3/TRBV12-4|TRBJ2-7
CASSLGRDGTYEQYF
TGTGCCAGCAGTTTAGGCCGGGACGGGACCTACGAGCAGTACTTC
>.|few|TRBV5-5|TRBJ2-7
CASSPGGGSLYEQYF
TGTGCCAGCAGCCCCGGGGGAGGCTCCCTCTACGAGCAGTACTTC
>TRBD2|.|TRBV28|TRBJ2-7
CASSLTVSSGPYEQYF
TGTGCCAGCAGTTTAACGGTGTCTAGCGGGCCCTACGAGCAGTACTTC
>TRBD1|few|TRBV4-1|TRBJ2-7
CASSQAPGTGFHEQYF
TGCGCCAGCAGCCAAGCCCCCGGGACAGGGTTCCACGAGCAGTACTTC
>.|.|TRBV12-3/TRBV12-4|TRBJ2-1
CASSWGSQFF
TGTGCCAGCAGCTGGGGCTCCCAGTTCTTC
>.|many|TRBV4-1|TRBJ2-7
CASSQLDIFSSYEQYF
TGCGCCAGCAGCCAACTGGACATCTTTTCTTCCTACGAGCAGTACTTC
>.|few|TRBV5-1|TRBJ1-2
CASSFGTADGYTF
TGCGCCAGCAGCTTTGGGACCGCAGATGGCTACACCTTC
>TRBD1|few|TRBV7-9|TRBJ2-7
CASSPSRDRGLIEQYF
TGTGCCAGCAGCCCCTCCCGGGACAGGGGGCTTATCGAGCAGTACTTC
>.|few|TRBV12-3/TRBV12-4|TRBJ1-1
CASSQTGRGTEAFF
TGTGCCAGCAGTCAAACCGGTCGGGGCACTGAAGCTTTCTTT
>TRBD1|.|TRBV7-8|TRBJ2-7
CASSLDRGFYEQYF
TGTGCCAGCAGCCTGGACAGGGGATTCTACGAGCAGTACTTC
>.|few|TRBV6-1|TRBJ1-2
CASSPSVGANYGYTF
TGTGCCAGCAGCCCCTCGGTGGGAGCTAACTATGGCTACACCTTC
>.|.|TRBV4-1|TRBJ1-4
CASSQDRTELYEKLFF
TGCGCCAGCAGCCAAGATCGGACAGAGTTATATGAAAAACTGTTTTTT
>.|.|TRBV7-9|TRBJ2-5
CACCEGRLQETQYF
TGTGCCTGCTGTGAAGGGAGGCTCCAAGAGACCCAGTACTTC
>.|few|TRBV14|TRBJ2-7
CASSLVRGTITYEQYF
TGTGCCAGCAGCCTTGTTCGAGGGACGATCACCTACGAGCAGTACTTC
>TRBD1|.|TRBV5-6|TRBJ1-2
CASSSTVDRVRYGYTF
TGTGCCAGCAGCTCGACTGTGGACAGGGTGCGCTATGGCTACACCTTC
>.|few|TRBV28|TRBJ1-1
CASSFRLGYTEAFF
TGTGCCAGCAGTTTCCGGTTGGGGTACACTGAAGCTTTCTTT
>TRBD1|.|TRBV4-1|TRBJ1-6
CASSQGPGQINSPLHF
TGCGCCAGCAGCCAAGGCCCGGGACAGATTAATTCACCCCTCCACTTT
>.|few|TRBV29-1|TRBJ2-2
CSVHRNTGELFF
TGCAGCGTGCACAGGAACACCGGGGAGCTGTTTTTT
>.|.|TRBV10-3|TRBJ1-5
CAISVELIDRVNSNQPQHF
TGTGCCATCAGTGTAGAATTAATCGACAGAGTTAATAGCAATCAGCCCCAGCATTTT
>.|few|TRBV5-6|TRBJ2-1
CASSSGLGQFF
TGTGCCAGCAGCTCCGGCCTGGGGCAGTTCTTC
>.|few|TRBV7-9|TRBJ1-1
CASSPPSGPGEAFF
TGTGCCAGCAGCCCCCCGTCGGGGCCCGGTGAAGCTTTCTTT
>TRBD2|.|TRBV10-3|TRBJ2-1
CAIGGLAGVDNEQFF
TGTGCCATCGGGGGACTAGCGGGAGTGGACAATGAGCAGTTCTTC
>.|few|TRBV7-6|TRBJ2-7
CASSLVPGDLSEQYF
TGTGCCAGCAGCTTAGTACCCGGAGACCTCTCCGAGCAGTACTTC
>.|.|TRBV30|TRBJ2-7
CAWSEGTYEQYF
TGTGCCTGGAGCGAAGGGACCTACGAGCAGTACTTC
>.|many|TRBV11-2|TRBJ1-1
CASSWGLVLNTEAFF
TGTGCCAGCAGCTGGGGGTTGGTTTTGAACACTGAAGCTTTCTTT
>TRBD2|many|TRBV12-3/TRBV12-4|TRBJ2-5
CASSLGLAEETQYF
TGTGCCAGCAGCCTCGGACTAGCGGAAGAGACCCAGTACTTC
>.|.|TRBV7-9|TRBJ1-3
CAIGGTAGNTIYF
TGTGCCATCGGGGGCACCGCTGGAAACACCATATATTTT
>TRBD2|few|TRBV20-1|TRBJ2-7
CSASGASGSAAYEQYF
TGCAGTGCTAGTGGGGCTAGCGGGAGTGCGGCCTACGAGCAGTACTTC
>.|.|TRBV7-9|TRBJ1-2
CASSLVRTHDGYTF
TGTGCCAGCAGCTTAGTAAGGACGCACGATGGCTACACCTTC
>TRBD1|few|TRBV19|TRBJ2-5
CASSTDRVETQYF
TGTGCCAGTAGCACAGACAGGGTAGAGACCCAGTACTTC
>TRBD2|few|TRBV27|TRBJ2-5
CASGLADQETQYF
TGTGCCAGCGGGCTAGCGGACCAAGAGACCCAGTACTTC
>TRBD1|once|TRBV18|TRBJ1-5
CASSPPGQGGRQPQHF
TGTGCCAGCTCACCACCCGGACAGGGCGGTCGGCAGCCCCAGCATTTT
>TRBD1|.|TRBV4-1|TRBJ1-2
CASSQPRGGGLLYGYTF
TGCGCCAGCAGCCAACCCAGGGGAGGGGGCTTGTTATATGGCTACACCTTC
>TRBD1|few|TRBV25-1|TRBJ2-1
CASGRQGRLGEQFF
TGTGCCAGCGGCCGACAGGGCAGATTGGGGGAGCAGTTCTTC
>.|.|TRBV28|TRBJ2-3
CASQWVQATDTQYF
TGTGCCAGCCAGTGGGTTCAGGCAACAGATACGCAGTATTTT
>.|few|TRBV7-9|TRBJ1-5
CASSLGGAETPQHF
TGTGCCAGCAGCTTAGGCGGGGCTGAAACGCCCCAGCATTTT
>TRBD1|.|TRBV7-9|TRBJ2-2
CASSLTGANGELFF
TGTGCCAGCAGCTTAACAGGGGCGAACGGGGAGCTGTTTTTT
>.|.|TRBV12-3/TRBV12-4|TRBJ2-1
CASSSGDVVDYNEQFF
TGTGCCAGCAGTTCCGGGGACGTGGTGGATTACAATGAGCAGTTCTTC
>TRBD2|.|TRBV7-3|TRBJ2-1
CASSLEGLAGGVEQFF
TGTGCCAGCAGCTTAGAGGGACTAGCGGGAGGGGTTGAGCAGTTCTTC
>.|.|TRBV7-2|TRBJ2-1
CASSLSGLKISSYNEQFF
TGTGCCAGCAGCTTATCGGGACTTAAAATAAGCTCCTACAATGAGCAGTTCTTC
>TRBD1|few|TRBV7-2|TRBJ2-3
CASSIGTGGGRSDTQYF
TGTGCCAGCAGCATCGGGACAGGGGGCGGGAGGTCAGATACGCAGTATTTT
>TRBD2|few|TRBV6-2/TRBV6-3|TRBJ2-1
CASRIQRERNNEQFF
TGTGCCAGCAGAATCCAGCGGGAGAGAAACAATGAGCAGTTCTTC
>.|few|TRBV5-1|TRBJ1-1
CASSGPGGRNTEAFF
TGCGCCAGCAGCGGACCGGGCGGGCGGAACACTGAAGCTTTCTTT
>.|few|TRBV28|TRBJ2-1
CASSLGVAPLNEQFF
TGTGCCAGCAGTCTCGGGGTAGCGCCACTCAATGAGCAGTTCTTC
>.|few|TRBV10-3|TRBJ2-7
CAIRTGTAPREQYF
TGTGCCATCAGGACCGGGACTGCACCCCGCGAGCAGTACTTC
>.|.|TRBV20-1|TRBJ2-3
CSSPGGQDTDTQYF
TGCAGTTCCCCGGGTGGGCAAGACACAGATACGCAGTATTTT